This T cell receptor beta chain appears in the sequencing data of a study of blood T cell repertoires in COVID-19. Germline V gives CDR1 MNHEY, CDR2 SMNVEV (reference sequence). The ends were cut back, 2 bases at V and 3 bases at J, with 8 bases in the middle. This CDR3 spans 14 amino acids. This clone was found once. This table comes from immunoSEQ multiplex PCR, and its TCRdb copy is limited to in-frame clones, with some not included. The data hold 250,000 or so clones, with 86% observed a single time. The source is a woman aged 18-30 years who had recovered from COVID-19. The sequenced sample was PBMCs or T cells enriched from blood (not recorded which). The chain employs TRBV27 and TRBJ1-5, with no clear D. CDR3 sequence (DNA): TGTGCCAGCAGTTTAATGGGCTACAATCAGCCCCAGCATTTT. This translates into CASSLMGYNQPQHF.